These T cell receptor beta chains were read from a single sample in a study of technical replicates of blood from a handful of donors. Profiling relied on immunoSEQ multiplex PCR, and the TCRdb table lists in-frame clones only, not all of them. The repertoire holds about 83,000 clones, with roughly nine tenths as singletons. The sample comprised T cells isolated from PBMCs. The source of these receptors is a human donor in good health. Each CDR3 is given without its conserved first and last residue. Rows give clone size only sometimes, using once, few, many, or a class for an expanded clone.

CDR3 protein: ASSLDRDEQY; V gene: TRBV28; clone size: NA
CDR3 protein: ASSFTENIQY; V gene: TRBV11-3; clone size: NA
CDR3 protein: ASSMGTGLPWSYEQY; V gene: TRBV7-9; clone size: NA
CDR3 protein: ASSSIAGVSGANVLT; V gene: TRBV19; clone size: NA
CDR3 protein: ASTIRTTGELF; V gene: TRBV11-2; clone size: once
CDR3 protein: ASAPGTSGRNEQF; V gene: TRBV28; clone size: NA
CDR3 protein: ASSLGTSGYNEQF; V gene: TRBV7-7; clone size: NA
CDR3 protein: ASSLVRGLGEQY; V gene: TRBV5-5; clone size: NA
CDR3 protein: ASSSLRDTHYEQY; V gene: TRBV28; clone size: NA
CDR3 protein: ASSLARQSYGYT; V gene: TRBV11-2; clone size: few
CDR3 protein: ASSLAGTGGEQY; V gene: TRBV5-1; clone size: NA
CDR3 protein: ASSSAQGWGYT; V gene: TRBV6-5; clone size: NA
CDR3 protein: SVEGRTSGFSNEQF; V gene: TRBV29-1; clone size: NA
CDR3 protein: ASSLGGSGGFFQETQY; V gene: TRBV5-1; clone size: NA
CDR3 protein: ASSSGYGYT; V gene: TRBV27; clone size: NA
CDR3 protein: ASSIRSRGLYNEQF; V gene: TRBV7-9; clone size: NA
CDR3 protein: ASSFGSTDTQY; V gene: TRBV5-1; clone size: NA
CDR3 protein: ASGLLTPGQGYEQF; V gene: TRBV12-5; clone size: few
CDR3 protein: ASSVGALRGVQETQY; V gene: TRBV9; clone size: NA
CDR3 protein: ASSSEWGDTEAF; V gene: TRBV5-1; clone size: NA
CDR3 protein: ASSQAVDRGHEQY; V gene: TRBV4-2; clone size: NA
CDR3 protein: ASSLRRRDTGELF; V gene: TRBV10-2; clone size: NA
CDR3 protein: ASRQGAGNQPQH; V gene: TRBV2; clone size: once
CDR3 protein: ASRGQTSYNEQF; V gene: TRBV27; clone size: NA